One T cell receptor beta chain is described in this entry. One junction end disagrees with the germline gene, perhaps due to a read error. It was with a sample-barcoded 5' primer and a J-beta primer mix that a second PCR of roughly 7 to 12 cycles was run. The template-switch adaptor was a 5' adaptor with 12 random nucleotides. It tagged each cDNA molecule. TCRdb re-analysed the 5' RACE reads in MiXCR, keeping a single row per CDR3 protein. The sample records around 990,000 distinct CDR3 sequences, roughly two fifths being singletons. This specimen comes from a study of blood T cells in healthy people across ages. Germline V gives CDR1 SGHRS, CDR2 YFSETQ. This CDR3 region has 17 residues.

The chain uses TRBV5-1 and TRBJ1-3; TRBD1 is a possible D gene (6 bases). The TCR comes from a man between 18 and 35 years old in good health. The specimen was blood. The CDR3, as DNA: TGCGCCAGTAGCTTGGATACCGCAGGGGACTCTGGAAACACCATATATTTT. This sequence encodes CASSLDTAGDSGNTIYF.